Listed here are 14 T cell receptor beta chains from one sample, sequenced in a study of T cells in Graves' hyperthyroidism and ophthalmopathy. Authors of the study amplified TCR beta CDR3 regions from RNA transcripts. HTBI primers were used for first-round RT-PCR of the TCR CDR3. MiXCR was run by TCRdb on the multiplex PCR reads, yielding one entry per CDR3 protein. The table records a few hundred thousand distinct CDR3 sequences, less than 20% of them present only once. Sequenced sample: blood. The receptors derive from a woman under 40 with Graves' hyperthyroidism.

This clonotype showed up just a few times. The chain joins TRBV6-6 to TRBJ1-6; 9 nucleotides line up with TRBD1. The CDR3 is made up of 17 amino acids. Trimming took 0 bases from V and 9 from J; bases not matched to a gene: 9. Germline CDR1 MNHNY, CDR2 SVGAGI (reference sequence). For the CDR3, the DNA is TGTGCCAGCAGTTACTCGTTCCTACAGGGGGCGCCTTCACCCCTCCACTTT. Its translation: CASSYSFLQGAPSPLHF.

The J gene is TRBJ1-2, the V gene TRBV12-3 or TRBV12-4; TRBD1 aligns across 7 bases. The CDR3 extends over 15 amino acids. The junction had 10 bases not matched to a gene; V was cut back by 5 bases and J by 4 bases. DNA of the CDR3: TGTGCCAGCAGTAAGACAGGGAGCTTACCCTATGGCTACACCTTC. Amino acid sequence: CASSKTGSLPYGYTF.

This clonotype was observed a handful of times. V gene TRBV19 combines with J gene TRBJ2-1, with a weak D call TRBD2 (6 bases). Germline V CDR1 and CDR2: LNHDA, SQIVND (reference sequence). Trimming removed 7 bases at V and 6 bases at J, with 19 bases between. The CDR3 has 15 residues. The CDR3 region is CASIPTGAGFNEQFF. The CDR3 bases are TGTGCCAGTATCCCAACTGGTGCGGGATTCAATGAGCAGTTCTTC.

This clonotype was observed many times. Relative to the germline gene, one junction end is altered; a read error may explain this. The chain joins TRBV6-2 or TRBV6-3 to TRBJ2-7; D unclear. The CDR3 is 14 amino acids. CDR1 is MNHEY and CDR2 is SVGEGT in the germline V gene. In nucleotides, the CDR3 is TGTGCCGCGACTCGGCAGATGATCTCCCACGAGCAGTACTTC. The encoded protein is CAATRQMISHEQYF.

The chain links TRBV11-2 to TRBJ2-1, with D perhaps matching TRBD1 or TRBD2 (6 bases each). V was cut by 4 bases and J by 2 bases, with 15 bases left in between. This CDR3 region has 16 residues. Germline V gene lookup returns CDR1 SGHAT and CDR2 FQNNGV. CDR3 protein: CASSSPRGVAYNEQFF. In DNA, the CDR3 is TGTGCCAGCAGCTCCCCTAGGGGGGTAGCCTACAATGAGCAGTTCTTC.

This clonotype was counted many times. The chain couples TRBV6-1 to TRBJ2-7, with TRBD2 matching over 12 bases. With 5 bases clipped from V and 4 bases from J, the junction kept 9 bases outside the gene matches. Germline V gene sequence: CDR1 MNHNS, CDR2 SASEGT. The CDR3 spans 16 residues. The DNA of the CDR3 is TGTGCCAGCAGTTTCAAGACTAGCGGGAGTGGTTACGAGCAGTACTTC. Its translation: CASSFKTSGSGYEQYF.

At least ten counts were recorded for this clonotype. The genes are TRBV18 and TRBJ2-5; 7 bases match TRBD1. Unmatched junction bases numbered 8, after V lost 8 bases and J lost 5 bases. The V gene's germline CDR1 is KGHSH and CDR2 LQKENI. This CDR3 has 13 amino acids. The CDR3 sequence: CASRQGPSETQYF. The CDR3 nucleotides read TGTGCCAGCCGACAGGGCCCATCGGAGACCCAGTACTTC.

This chain joins TRBV24-1 and TRBJ2-1; possible D gene TRBD2, 6 bases. The germline gives CDR1 KGHDR, CDR2 SFDVKD. The CDR3 loop spans 15 amino acids. Between the trimmed V and J ends, which lost 3 bases and 5 bases, there was a span of 13 bases. The CDR3 spells CATSDPGLPNNEQFF. The CDR3 nucleotides read TGTGCCACCAGTGATCCGGGACTGCCAAACAATGAGCAGTTCTTC.

This clonotype was recorded only once. This rearrangement joins TRBV7-3 to TRBJ2-1; D not certain. Germline CDR1 SGHTA, CDR2 FQGTGA. This CDR3 has 13 amino acids. V was trimmed by 3 bases and J by 7 bases, leaving 10 bases between them. The CDR3 reads CASSFSVGNEQFF. For the CDR3, the DNA is TGTGCCAGCAGCTTTTCCGTCGGGAATGAGCAGTTCTTC.

This clonotype came up many times. V and J are TRBV10-3 and TRBJ2-2; no reliable D call. This CDR3 comprises 13 residues. Looked up from germline, CDR1 is ENHRY and CDR2 is SYGVKD. V lost 3 bases to trimming and J lost 7 bases, with 9 bases between them. CDR3: CAISEILSGELFF. The CDR3 DNA reads as TGTGCCATCAGTGAAATATTGAGCGGGGAGCTGTTTTTT.

This clonotype has only a few counts. The V and J genes are TRBV20-1 and TRBJ2-2; possibly TRBD1 for D (6 bases). Germline lookup yields CDR1 DFQATT and CDR2 SNEGSKA (reference sequence). This CDR3 comprises 16 residues. Trimming stripped 2 bases from V and 0 bases from J, with 13 bases between. CDR3 residues: CSARPLGATNTGELFF. For the CDR3, the DNA is TGCAGTGCTAGACCCTTGGGGGCGACGAACACCGGGGAGCTGTTTTTT.

This clonotype was counted a few times. This chain links TRBV19 with TRBJ2-2; tentative D call: TRBD1 (5 bases). Trimming removed 7 bases at V and 6 bases at J, with 18 bases between. Germline loops: CDR1 LNHDA, CDR2 SQIVND (reference sequence). The CDR3 covers 15 residues. CDR3 residues: CASMRQGGSAGELFF. In DNA, the CDR3 is TGTGCCAGTATGAGGCAGGGCGGTTCGGCCGGGGAGCTGTTTTTT.

This clonotype appeared a single time. This rearrangement joins TRBV29-1 to TRBJ2-3, with TRBD1 as a possible D gene (6 bases). Germline CDR1 is SQVTM and CDR2 is ANQGSEA. There are 14 residues in the CDR3. With 6 bases removed from V and 3 bases from J, the gap between germline ends came to 16 bases. CDR3: CSVLQGFRTDTQYF. The CDR3 nucleotides are TGCAGCGTCTTACAGGGTTTTAGGACAGATACGCAGTATTTT.

This clonotype showed up many times. This sequence joins TRBV20-1 and TRBJ2-7; 7 bases are shared with TRBD2. Germline loops: CDR1 DFQATT, CDR2 SNEGSKA (reference sequence). The CDR3 has 13 residues. V lost 5 bases, J lost 4 bases, and 8 bases stayed unmatched. CDR3 region: CSAVSGSSYEQYF. The CDR3 coding sequence is TGCAGTGCTGTTAGCGGGTCATCTTACGAGCAGTACTTC.